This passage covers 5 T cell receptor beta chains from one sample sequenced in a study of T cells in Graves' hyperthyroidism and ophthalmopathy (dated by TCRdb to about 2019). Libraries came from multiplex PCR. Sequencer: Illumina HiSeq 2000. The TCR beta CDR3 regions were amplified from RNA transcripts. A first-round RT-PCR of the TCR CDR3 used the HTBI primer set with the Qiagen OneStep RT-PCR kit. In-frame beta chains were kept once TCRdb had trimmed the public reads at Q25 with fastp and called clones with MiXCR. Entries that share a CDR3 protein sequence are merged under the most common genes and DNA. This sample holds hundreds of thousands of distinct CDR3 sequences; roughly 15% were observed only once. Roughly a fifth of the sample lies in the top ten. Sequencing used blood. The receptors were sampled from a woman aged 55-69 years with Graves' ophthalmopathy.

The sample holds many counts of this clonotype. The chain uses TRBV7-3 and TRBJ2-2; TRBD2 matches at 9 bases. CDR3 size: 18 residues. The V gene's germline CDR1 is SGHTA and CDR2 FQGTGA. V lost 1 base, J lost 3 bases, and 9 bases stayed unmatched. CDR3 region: CASSLRAGGPSDTGELFF. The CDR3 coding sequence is TGTGCCAGCAGCTTAAGGGCGGGAGGGCCCTCAGACACCGGGGAGCTGTTTTTT.

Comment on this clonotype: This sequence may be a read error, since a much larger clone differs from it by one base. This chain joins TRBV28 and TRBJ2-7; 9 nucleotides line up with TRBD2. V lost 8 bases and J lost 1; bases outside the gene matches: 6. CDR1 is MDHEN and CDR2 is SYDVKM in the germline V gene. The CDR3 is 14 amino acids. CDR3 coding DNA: TGTGCCAGCGGTCCGCTAGCGGGGTCCTACGAGCAGTACTTC. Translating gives CASGPLAGSYEQYF. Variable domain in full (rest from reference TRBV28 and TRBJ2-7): DVKVTQSSRYLVKRTGEKVFLECVQDMDHENMFWYRQDPGLGLRLIYFSYDVKMKEKGDIPEGYSVSREKKERFSLILESASTNQTSMYLCASGPLAGSYEQYFGPGTRLTVT.

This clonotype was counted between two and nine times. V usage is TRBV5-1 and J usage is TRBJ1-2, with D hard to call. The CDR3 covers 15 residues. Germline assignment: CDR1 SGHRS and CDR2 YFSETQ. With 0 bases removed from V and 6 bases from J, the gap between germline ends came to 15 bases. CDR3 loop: CASSLATGSGNGYTF. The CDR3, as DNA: TGCGCCAGCAGCTTGGCCACGGGGAGCGGGAATGGCTACACCTTC.

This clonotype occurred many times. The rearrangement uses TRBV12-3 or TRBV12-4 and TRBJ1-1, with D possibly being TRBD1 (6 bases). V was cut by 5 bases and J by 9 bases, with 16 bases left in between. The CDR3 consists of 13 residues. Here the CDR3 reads CASSTRGGQKAFF. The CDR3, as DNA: TGTGCCAGCAGTACACGAGGGGGTCAGAAAGCTTTCTTT.

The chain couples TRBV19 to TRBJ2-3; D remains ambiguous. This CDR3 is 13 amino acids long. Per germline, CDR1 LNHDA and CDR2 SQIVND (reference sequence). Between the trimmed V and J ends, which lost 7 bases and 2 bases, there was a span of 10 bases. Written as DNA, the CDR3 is TGTGCCAGTAATGGACGTTCCACAGATACGCAGTATTTT. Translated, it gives CASNGRSTDTQYF. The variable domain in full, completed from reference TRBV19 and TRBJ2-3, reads DGGITQSPKYLFRKEGQNVTLSCEQNLNHDAMYWYRQDPGQGLRLIYYSQIVNDFQKGDIAEGYSVSREKKESFPLTVTSAQKNPTAFYLCASNGRSTDTQYFGPGTRLTVL.